The source of this T cell receptor (beta chain) is a study of cytomegalovirus exposure and HLA in healthy donors. General observations from the study: For most TCR beta V segments, an earlier analysis put the productive rate at about 87% or about 30% of the time.

In regard to this clone: Its cognate antigen is unknown.

The PCR employed 60 Vbeta primers together with 13 Jbeta primers. Clones were read by immunoSEQ multiplex PCR, and TCRdb kept only the in-frame ones, dropping some. The table includes roughly 150,000 clones, approximately 63% detected once. Trimming removed 5 bases from V and 4 bases from J; junction bases left unmatched: 4. CDR1 and CDR2 (germline): SEHNR, FQNEAQ (reference sequence). The CDR3 length is 13 residues. This clonotype originated in a woman aged 60-70 years in good health and CMV-seropositive. The chain is built from TRBV7-9 and TRBJ2-5; 7 nucleotides match TRBD1. Specimen: PBMCs. CDR3 amino acids: CASSGRQGETQYF. The CDR3 nucleotides are TGTGCCAGCAGCGGACGACAGGGAGAGACCCAGTACTTC.